This TCR beta chain came from a study of Ad26.COV2.S vaccination and SARS-CoV-2 variants. This sample's treatment: approximately 18 received Ad26.COV2.S at low or high dose, single or two shots; 5 received placebo; per-sample allocation not given. Collection of samples fell on day 63 after the first vaccine or placebo injection. V dropped 3 bases and J dropped 2; count of bases not matched to a gene: 3. The CDR3 totals 15 residues. In germline, CDR1 is LNHDA, CDR2 SQIVND (reference sequence). Profiled with immunoSEQ multiplex PCR; TCRdb holds only in-frame clones, not every one. The data contain about 350,000 clones, 88% of them singletons.

This sequence joins TRBV19 and TRBJ2-7; 11 bases are shared with TRBD2. Sequenced here: peripheral blood, sampled in a trial of Ad26.COV2.S vaccine versus placebo. The receptor was derived from a person aged 18-60 years who received the Ad26.COV2.S COVID-19 vaccine or a placebo. CDR3 DNA sequence: TGTGCCAGTAGTATCCGACTAGCGGGAACCTACGAGCAGTACTTC. Translated: CASSIRLAGTYEQYF. Full variable domain (remainder filled in from reference TRBV19 and TRBJ2-7): DGGITQSPKYLFRKEGQNVTLSCEQNLNHDAMYWYRQDPGQGLRLIYYSQIVNDFQKGDIAEGYSVSREKKESFPLTVTSAQKNPTAFYLCASSIRLAGTYEQYFGPGTRLTVT.